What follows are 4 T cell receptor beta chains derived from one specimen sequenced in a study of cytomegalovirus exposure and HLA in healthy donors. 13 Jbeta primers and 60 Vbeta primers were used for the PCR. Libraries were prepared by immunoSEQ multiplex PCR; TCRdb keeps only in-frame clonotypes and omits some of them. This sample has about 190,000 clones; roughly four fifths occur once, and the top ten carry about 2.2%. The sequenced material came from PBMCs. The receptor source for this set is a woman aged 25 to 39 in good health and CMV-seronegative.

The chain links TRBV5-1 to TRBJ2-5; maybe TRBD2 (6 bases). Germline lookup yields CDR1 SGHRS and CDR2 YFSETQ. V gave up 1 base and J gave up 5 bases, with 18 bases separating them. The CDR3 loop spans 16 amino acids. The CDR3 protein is CASSLTGLGGWETQYF. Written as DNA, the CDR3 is TGCGCCAGCAGCTTGACGGGACTCGGAGGGTGGGAGACCCAGTACTTC.

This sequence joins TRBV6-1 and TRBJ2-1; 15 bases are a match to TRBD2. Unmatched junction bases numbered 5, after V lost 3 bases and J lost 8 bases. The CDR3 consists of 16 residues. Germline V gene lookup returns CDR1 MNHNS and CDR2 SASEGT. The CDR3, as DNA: TGTGCCAGCAGTGAGTGGACTAGCGGGAGGGGTGATGAGCAGTTCTTC. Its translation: CASSEWTSGRGDEQFF.

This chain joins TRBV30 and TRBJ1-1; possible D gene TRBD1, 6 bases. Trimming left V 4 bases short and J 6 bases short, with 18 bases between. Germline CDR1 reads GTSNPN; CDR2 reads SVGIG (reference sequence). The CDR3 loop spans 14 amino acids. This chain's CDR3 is CAWNTRGRGAEAFF. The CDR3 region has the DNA TGTGCCTGGAATACCAGGGGAAGGGGCGCTGAAGCTTTCTTT.

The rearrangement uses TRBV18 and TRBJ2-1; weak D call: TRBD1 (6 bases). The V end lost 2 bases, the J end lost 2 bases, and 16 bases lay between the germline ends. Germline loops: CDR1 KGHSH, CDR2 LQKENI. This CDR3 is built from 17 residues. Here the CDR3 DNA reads TGTGCCAGCTCACCAAGGGGTCAGGGGCAGACCTACAATGAGCAGTTCTTC. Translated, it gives CASSPRGQGQTYNEQFF.